The clone carrying this TCR beta chain was counted a single time. This entry comes from a study of shared clonotypes between healthy human individuals. Study donors comprised healthy, HIV-negative adults devoid of recent acute infection or vaccination. Germline assignment: CDR1 MDHEN and CDR2 SYDVKM. CDR3 length: 16 residues. J gave up 4 bases and V 3 bases, and 11 bases lay outside the gene matches. Sequencing was performed with immunoSEQ multiplex PCR; in TCRdb, only in-frame clones are kept and a portion is missing. The table has approximately 440,000 clones, about 74% seen once. The source of this sequence is a woman aged 40 to 50 in good health. Some clones in this sample may be carry-over from other donors' samples. The V gene is TRBV28, the J gene TRBJ1-2; 7 bases align to TRBD1. Sequenced: PBMCs. CDR3 protein: CASSLEDRFGIYGYTF. CDR3 coding DNA: TGTGCCAGCAGTTTGGAGGACAGGTTCGGGATCTATGGCTACACCTTC.